These T cell receptor beta chains were read from a single sample in a study of blood T cell repertoires in COVID-19. Assay: immunoSEQ multiplex PCR; the TCRdb copy retains only in-frame clones and omits some. The sample gives 150,000 to 200,000 clones, roughly 90% of which show up once; approximately 4.8% is in the top ten. The sequencing sample was made of peripheral blood. These receptors all come from a young man with COVID-19, enrolled during active disease. Each CDR3 is given with its conserved first and last residue. The order of the fields is clone size, J gene, D gene, V gene, CDR3 length, CDR3 DNA, CDR3 protein. D genes are given only for firm matches. Clone size, where shown, is once, few, many, or a class for clones that have expanded.

>.|TRBJ2-7|TRBD1|TRBV6-5|15
TGTGCCAGCAGGTATTCGGGACAGGGGGCAGTCGAGCAGTACTTC
CASRYSGQGAVEQYF
>.|TRBJ1-1|TRBD1|TRBV5-1|15
TGCGCCAGCAGCTCCCGGACAGGGATGGCCACTGAAGCTTTCTTT
CASSSRTGMATEAFF
>.|TRBJ1-6|TRBD1|TRBV30|14
TGTGCCTGGAGTCCGGGACAGGGCTATTCACCCCTCCACTTT
CAWSPGQGYSPLHF
>.|TRBJ1-2|.|TRBV28|15
TGTGCCAGCAGTTTATTGCAGGGTTTCCCATATGGCTACACCTTC
CASSLLQGFPYGYTF
>.|TRBJ1-2|TRBD1|TRBV7-2|15
TGTGCCAGCAGCTTCTACTTACAGGGGGACTATGGCTACACCTTC
CASSFYLQGDYGYTF
>.|TRBJ2-7|TRBD1|TRBV27|15
TGTGCCAGCAGCCGGGGACAGGGAGGGTCCTACGAGCAGTACTTC
CASSRGQGGSYEQYF
>.|TRBJ2-2|.|TRBV5-1|13
TGCGCCAGCAGCCCTGCCCAGGGGTGGGAGCTGTTTTTT
CASSPAQGWELFF
>.|TRBJ2-2|TRBD2|TRBV6-2/TRBV6-3|16
TGTGCCAGCAGTTACGGGCTAGCGGGGGGTACCGGGGAGCTGTTTTTT
CASSYGLAGGTGELFF
>once|TRBJ1-2|.|TRBV2|13
TGTGCCAGCCGGTTTGGAGAGGGTTATGGCTACACCTTC
CASRFGEGYGYTF
>.|TRBJ2-2|TRBD1|TRBV6-5|15
TGTGCCAGCAGGACAGGGGGCGTTGGTACCGGGGAGCTGTTTTTT
CASRTGGVGTGELFF